This paragraph reports one TCR beta chain. Its target antigen remains unknown. Per-base qualities were not stored, and no clone one base away is much larger. This entry comes from a study of technical replicates of blood from several donors listed by TCRdb under 2017. Sequences GTSNPN (CDR1) and SVGIG (CDR2) are obtained from the germline V gene (reference sequence). The CDR3 has 11 amino acids, counting the end cysteine and phenylalanine. The DNA shown is the 33-base CDR3, in frame from base 1. V is cut by 5 bases and J by 6 bases, and the space between the germline ends is 11 bases. The receptor library was made with the immunoSEQ multiplex PCR assay. TCRdb holds this immuneACCESS table with in-frame rearrangements only. Some clones are missing; in checked studies, unresolved V genes explain under half, and the rest has no known cause. The sample profile shows some 11,000 clones; around 93% of them were found once. The ten most abundant clones make up roughly 7.2% of the sample.

Sequencing was done on a sample of PBMCs. The sequence joins TRBV30 to TRBJ2-7; a tentative D call is TRBD1 (6 bases match). The TCR comes from a human donor in good health. The CDR3 corresponds to CAWHRVGEQYF. The nucleotide sequence is given as TGTGCCTGGCACAGGGTCGGCGAGCAGTACTTC.